The rows below give T cell receptor beta chains drawn from one sample of a study of T cells after yellow fever vaccination. In TCRdb, the 5' RACE reads were re-called with MiXCR into one record per CDR3 protein. This table has approximately 610,000 distinct CDR3 sequences, 17% appearing once. Sequencing used PBMCs, obtained about 5 days after the first yellow fever vaccination. The source of these receptors is a man younger than 35 who received the YFV17D yellow fever vaccine. CDR3s include the opening cysteine and the closing phenylalanine or tryptophan. Fields, in order: D gene, J gene, clone size, V gene, CDR3 protein, CDR3 DNA. A D gene is named only where the DNA matches it firmly. Clone size is shown for a subset of rows, as once, few, many or a class of expanded clone.

d_gene: TRBD2; j_gene: TRBJ2-5; abundance: many; v_gene: TRBV29-1; CDR3aa: CSVETAGVGGETQYF; CDR3nt: TGCAGCGTTGAGACCGCGGGGGTTGGGGGAGAGACCCAGTACTTC
d_gene: .; j_gene: TRBJ1-3; abundance: many; v_gene: TRBV9; CDR3aa: CASSKSGDSSGNTIYF; CDR3nt: TGTGCCAGCAGCAAATCAGGCGACTCCTCTGGAAACACCATATATTTT
d_gene: .; j_gene: TRBJ2-5; abundance: .; v_gene: TRBV2; CDR3aa: CASSFSGLETQYF; CDR3nt: TGTGCCAGCAGTTTTTCGGGCCTGGAGACCCAGTACTTC
d_gene: .; j_gene: TRBJ1-2; abundance: few; v_gene: TRBV7-9; CDR3aa: CASSYGVDGYTF; CDR3nt: TGTGCCAGCAGCTATGGAGTGGATGGCTACACCTTC
d_gene: TRBD2; j_gene: TRBJ2-3; abundance: .; v_gene: TRBV10-3; CDR3aa: CAITGGGSTDTQYF; CDR3nt: TGTGCCATCACCGGGGGGGGAAGCACAGATACGCAGTATTTT
d_gene: .; j_gene: TRBJ2-1; abundance: few; v_gene: TRBV20-1; CDR3aa: CSASLETLETYNEQFF; CDR3nt: TGCAGTGCTAGTTTAGAGACTCTGGAAACCTACAATGAGCAGTTCTTC
d_gene: .; j_gene: TRBJ2-3; abundance: .; v_gene: TRBV18; CDR3aa: CASSPPRLGQTDTQYF; CDR3nt: TGTGCCAGCTCACCACCCCGCCTGGGTCAGACAGATACGCAGTATTTT
d_gene: TRBD1; j_gene: TRBJ1-2; abundance: .; v_gene: TRBV24-1; CDR3aa: CATSDPRTGGGYTF; CDR3nt: TGTGCCACCAGTGATCCCCGGACAGGGGGCGGCTACACCTTC
d_gene: TRBD1; j_gene: TRBJ2-3; abundance: few; v_gene: TRBV10-2; CDR3aa: CAIQPGQGARGTDTQYF; CDR3nt: TGCGCCATTCAGCCGGGACAGGGGGCGCGTGGCACAGATACGCAGTATTTT
d_gene: .; j_gene: TRBJ2-5; abundance: .; v_gene: TRBV12-3/TRBV12-4; CDR3aa: CASSFQNQETQYF; CDR3nt: TGTGCCAGCAGTTTTCAGAACCAAGAGACCCAGTACTTC
d_gene: TRBD1; j_gene: TRBJ2-7; abundance: .; v_gene: TRBV12-3/TRBV12-4; CDR3aa: CASSPRDRGTYEQYF; CDR3nt: TGTGCCAGCAGCCCCAGGGACAGGGGGACCTACGAGCAGTACTTC
d_gene: TRBD1; j_gene: TRBJ1-3; abundance: few; v_gene: TRBV5-1; CDR3aa: CASSLNRADRGAGNTIYF; CDR3nt: TGCGCCAGCAGCCTGAACCGGGCCGACAGGGGCGCTGGAAACACCATATATTTT
d_gene: .; j_gene: TRBJ2-2; abundance: .; v_gene: TRBV5-1; CDR3aa: CASSQAGIGTGELFF; CDR3nt: TGCGCCAGCAGTCAAGCAGGGATAGGCACCGGGGAGCTGTTTTTT
d_gene: .; j_gene: TRBJ1-5; abundance: .; v_gene: TRBV12-3/TRBV12-4; CDR3aa: CASSLLGTTNQPQHF; CDR3nt: TGTGCCAGCAGTTTGTTAGGGACTACCAATCAGCCCCAGCATTTT
d_gene: .; j_gene: TRBJ1-5; abundance: .; v_gene: TRBV7-6; CDR3aa: CASSLVAGGEGNQPQHF; CDR3nt: TGTGCCAGCAGCTTAGTTGCGGGGGGAGAGGGCAATCAGCCCCAGCATTTT
d_gene: .; j_gene: TRBJ2-2; abundance: few; v_gene: TRBV29-1; CDR3aa: CSVEDRGYGELFF; CDR3nt: TGCAGCGTTGAAGATCGGGGGTACGGGGAGCTGTTTTTT
d_gene: TRBD1; j_gene: TRBJ2-1; abundance: .; v_gene: TRBV25-1; CDR3aa: CASSDRTGYNEQFF; CDR3nt: TGTGCCAGCAGTGACAGGACAGGCTACAATGAGCAGTTCTTC
d_gene: TRBD2; j_gene: TRBJ2-1; abundance: .; v_gene: TRBV20-1; CDR3aa: CSARLAGGFFPQQFF; CDR3nt: TGCAGTGCTAGGTTAGCGGGGGGCTTCTTTCCTCAGCAGTTCTTC
d_gene: TRBD1; j_gene: TRBJ1-5; abundance: once; v_gene: TRBV6-5; CDR3aa: CASSWDRDGQPQHF; CDR3nt: TGTGCCAGCAGTTGGGACAGGGATGGGCAGCCCCAGCATTTT
d_gene: .; j_gene: TRBJ1-2; abundance: few; v_gene: TRBV20-1; CDR3aa: CSASSRAIYGYTF; CDR3nt: TGCAGTGCTAGCTCACGGGCGATCTATGGCTACACCTTC
d_gene: TRBD2; j_gene: TRBJ2-2; abundance: .; v_gene: TRBV5-4; CDR3aa: CASSGGGFGTGELFF; CDR3nt: TGTGCCAGCAGCGGCGGGGGGTTCGGGACCGGGGAGCTGTTTTTT
d_gene: TRBD1; j_gene: TRBJ1-1; abundance: few; v_gene: TRBV4-2; CDR3aa: CASSQAQGLGNTEAFF; CDR3nt: TGTGCCAGCAGCCAGGCACAGGGGTTGGGGAACACTGAAGCTTTCTTT
d_gene: .; j_gene: TRBJ1-4; abundance: .; v_gene: TRBV20-1; CDR3aa: CSARAYREMELFF; CDR3nt: TGCAGTGCTAGAGCTTATCGGGAGATGGAACTGTTTTTT
d_gene: .; j_gene: TRBJ2-1; abundance: few; v_gene: TRBV30; CDR3aa: CAWSEGPGDEQFF; CDR3nt: TGTGCCTGGAGTGAGGGACCAGGGGATGAGCAGTTCTTC
d_gene: .; j_gene: TRBJ2-6; abundance: .; v_gene: TRBV27; CDR3aa: CASSPSGLLSGANVLTF; CDR3nt: TGTGCCAGCAGTCCTTCGGGACTGCTCTCTGGGGCCAACGTCCTGACTTTC
d_gene: .; j_gene: TRBJ2-7; abundance: .; v_gene: TRBV20-1; CDR3aa: CSARATGLEYEQYF; CDR3nt: TGCAGTGCTAGAGCCACAGGCCTAGAATACGAGCAGTACTTC
d_gene: .; j_gene: TRBJ2-1; abundance: many; v_gene: TRBV6-6; CDR3aa: CASSLVGDEQFF; CDR3nt: TGTGCCAGCAGTCTAGTCGGAGATGAGCAGTTCTTC
d_gene: .; j_gene: TRBJ2-3; abundance: few; v_gene: TRBV12-3/TRBV12-4; CDR3aa: CASSRLTGDTQYF; CDR3nt: TGTGCCAGCAGTCGCCTGACGGGGGATACGCAGTATTTT
d_gene: .; j_gene: TRBJ2-5; abundance: .; v_gene: TRBV7-2; CDR3aa: CASSQPYEETQYF; CDR3nt: TGTGCCAGCAGCCAACCATATGAGGAGACCCAGTACTTC
d_gene: .; j_gene: TRBJ1-1; abundance: .; v_gene: TRBV12-3/TRBV12-4; CDR3aa: CASSRDTAEAFF; CDR3nt: TGTGCCAGCAGCAGGGACACGGCTGAAGCTTTCTTT
d_gene: .; j_gene: TRBJ1-1; abundance: .; v_gene: TRBV7-9; CDR3aa: CASKRGLSEAFF; CDR3nt: TGTGCCAGCAAAAGGGGATTATCTGAAGCTTTCTTT